A single sample gave rise to the 6 T cell receptor beta chains below, sequenced in a study of blood T cell repertoires in COVID-19. TCRdb's copy holds only in-frame clones and misses some; the assay was immunoSEQ multiplex PCR. The repertoire holds about 190,000 clones, with 80% to 90% as singletons. Specimen: peripheral blood. Receptors were obtained from a young man with acute or convalescent COVID-19.

CDR3 DNA: TGTGCCTGGAGTGTACAAGGAGGGACAGAGACCCAGTACTTC. Translating gives CAWSVQGGTETQYF. The rearrangement links TRBV30 to TRBJ2-5; D may be TRBD2 (6 bases). The CDR3 has 14 residues. The V and J ends lost 0 bases and 4 bases respectively, with 12 bases between them. Germline assignment: CDR1 GTSNPN and CDR2 SVGIG (reference sequence).

CDR3 amino acids: CSVNQQGGSGEQYF. As DNA, the CDR3 is TGCAGCGTTAATCAACAGGGGGGTTCGGGGGAGCAGTACTTC. The rearrangement links TRBV29-1 to TRBJ2-7; 8 bases are shared with TRBD1. The V and J ends lost 5 bases and 7 bases, in that order; junction bases with no gene match: 13. The CDR3 is 14 residues long. Germline V lookup: CDR1 SQVTM, CDR2 ANQGSEA.

The gene calls are TRBV4-2 and TRBJ1-2; D unclear. Germline assignment: CDR1 LGHNA and CDR2 YNFKEQ. V lost 2 bases to trimming and J lost 7 bases, with 14 bases between them. CDR3 length equals 14 residues. This CDR3 reads CASSQRTILVGYTF. The CDR3, as DNA: TGTGCCAGCAGCCAACGAACAATTCTTGTTGGCTACACCTTC.

The J gene is TRBJ1-4, the V gene TRBV18, with D unclear. Trimming pared 2 bases from V and 7 bases from J, leaving 17 bases between. This CDR3 has 16 amino acids. Germline values: CDR1 KGHSH, CDR2 LQKENI. DNA for the CDR3: TGTGCCAGCTCACCAGCCCAGCAAGCTAGACTTGAAAAACTGTTTTTT. It codes for CASSPAQQARLEKLFF.

This clone was counted only a few times. Other DNA sequences in the sample encode the same CDR3. This rearrangement joins TRBV10-3 to TRBJ1-1; 10 bases are a match to TRBD1. CDR3 length equals 15 residues. V lost 6 bases to trimming and J lost 1 base; unmatched junction nucleotides: 5. Germline V gene data show CDR1 as ENHRY and CDR2 as SYGVKD. The CDR3: CAISPTGGKNTEAFF. The CDR3 DNA reads as TGTGCCATCAGCCCGACAGGGGGCAAGAACACTGAAGCTTTCTTT.

Written as DNA, the CDR3 is TGTGCCAGCAGCTTAGATGGGGAGGACACTGAAGCTTTCTTT. Encoded protein: CASSLDGEDTEAFF. V usage is TRBV7-9 and J usage is TRBJ1-1, with D unresolved. Germline V gives CDR1 SEHNR, CDR2 FQNEAQ (reference sequence). Deletions cut 1 base from V and 3 bases from J, with 9 bases between. This CDR3 spans 14 amino acids.